This is a list of T cell receptor beta chains from one sample in a study of blood T cell repertoires in COVID-19. Only in-frame clones appear in the TCRdb table, and some are missing; sequencing was by immunoSEQ multiplex PCR. This sample has under 75,000 clones; roughly 84% occur once, and the top ten carry roughly 6%. Specimen: peripheral blood. All receptors derive from a woman aged 70-85 years with acute or convalescent COVID-19. CDR3s include the opening cysteine and the closing phenylalanine or tryptophan. The D gene is left open where the match is weak. Rows give clone size only sometimes, using once, few, many, or a class for an expanded clone.

v_call,j_call,d_call,clone_size,cdr3_nt,cdr3_aa
TRBV30,TRBJ1-6,TRBD1,.,TGTGCCTGGAGTGTACTGGACAGGGTCAATTCACCCCTCCACTTT,CAWSVLDRVNSPLHF
TRBV19,TRBJ1-1,.,.,TGTGCCAGTAGTATAGGATCGGGGGGGGTGAACACTGAAGCTTTCTTT,CASSIGSGGVNTEAFF
TRBV5-6,TRBJ1-2,TRBD1,few,TGTGCCAGCATCTGGACAGGGGGGGCCTATGGCTACACCTTC,CASIWTGGAYGYTF
TRBV12-5,TRBJ2-2,.,.,TGTGCTAGTGGTTTGAGTCCCTCAGGGAACACCGGGGAGCTGTTTTTT,CASGLSPSGNTGELFF
TRBV4-1,TRBJ2-5,TRBD2,.,TGCGCCAGCAGCCAAGGGCGGGGGAGGGAGACCCAGTACTTC,CASSQGRGRETQYF
TRBV10-3,TRBJ2-1,TRBD2,.,TGTGCCATCAGTGAGAATCTAGCGCGGACTAGCTCCTACAATGAGCAGTTCTTC,CAISENLARTSSYNEQFF
TRBV4-3,TRBJ1-2,.,.,TGCGCCAGCAGCCAAGATTTGATCGGAGACGACTATGGCTACACCTTC,CASSQDLIGDDYGYTF
TRBV6-5,TRBJ1-5,.,.,TGTGCCAGCAGTCAACAGGGCAGCGATCAGCCCCAGCATTTT,CASSQQGSDQPQHF
TRBV11-2,TRBJ1-5,.,.,TGTGCCAGCAGCTTACAGGGTGGCAATCAGCCCCAGCATTTT,CASSLQGGNQPQHF
TRBV2,TRBJ2-3,.,.,TGTGCCAGCAGTGAATTTCTGGGGGCCTCTGTTGATACGCAGTATTTT,CASSEFLGASVDTQYF
TRBV5-1,TRBJ2-7,.,.,TGCGCCAGCAGCTTGGGTCAGGGGAAATTTGGCGAGCAGTACTTC,CASSLGQGKFGEQYF
TRBV7-9,TRBJ2-7,.,.,TGTGCCAGCAGCTTAGCGAAATCGGGAGAGCAGTACTTC,CASSLAKSGEQYF
TRBV21-1,TRBJ2-4,.,.,TGTGCCAGCAGCAGGGGGAACTCCCGGGACTGCCCACTAGCCAAAAACATTCAGTACTTC,CASSRGNSRDCPLAKNIQYF
TRBV7-2,TRBJ2-7,TRBD2,.,TGTGCCAGCAGCCAGCAACAGCGGGGGGGCTTATACGAGCAGTACTTC,CASSQQQRGGLYEQYF
TRBV2,TRBJ2-4,.,.,TGTGCCAGCACTCGACTGGCCAAAAACATTCAGTACTTC,CASTRLAKNIQYF
TRBV5-1,TRBJ1-2,TRBD1,few,TGCGCCAGCAGTTTTGATCGTAACAAGGGGGCGTCCGGCTACACCTTC,CASSFDRNKGASGYTF
TRBV7-2,TRBJ2-7,TRBD1,.,TGTGCCAGCAGCTTAGCGAAGAATAAGGGGGCACGGAATTACGAGCAGTACTTC,CASSLAKNKGARNYEQYF